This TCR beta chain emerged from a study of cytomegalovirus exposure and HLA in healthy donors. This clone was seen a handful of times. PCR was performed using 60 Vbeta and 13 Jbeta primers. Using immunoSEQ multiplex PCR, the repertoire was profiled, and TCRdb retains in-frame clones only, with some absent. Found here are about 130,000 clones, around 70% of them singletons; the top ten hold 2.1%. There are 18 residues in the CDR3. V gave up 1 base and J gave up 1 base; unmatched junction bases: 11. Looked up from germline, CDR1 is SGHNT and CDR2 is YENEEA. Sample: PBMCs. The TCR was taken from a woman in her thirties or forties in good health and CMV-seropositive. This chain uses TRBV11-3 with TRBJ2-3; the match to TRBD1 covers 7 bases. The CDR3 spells CASSLGTGNRGGTDTQYF. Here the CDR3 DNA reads TGTGCCAGCAGCTTAGGAACAGGGAACAGGGGAGGCACAGATACGCAGTATTTT.